This T cell receptor (beta chain) was recovered during a study of blood T cell repertoires in COVID-19. Profiling relied on immunoSEQ multiplex PCR, and the TCRdb table lists in-frame clones only, not all of them. The sample records about 210,000 clones, roughly 82% being singletons. The sample comprised peripheral blood. The clonotype was recovered from a man aged 45 to 65 with active or convalescent COVID-19.

The CDR3 is CASSQVGLKDRGLSGANVLTF. The CDR3, as DNA: TGTGCCAGCAGCCAAGTTGGTCTCAAGGACAGGGGTTTGTCTGGGGCCAACGTCCTGACTTTC. The V gene is TRBV3-1 (or the pseudogene TRBV3-2), the J gene TRBJ2-6, with 9 positions matching TRBD1. Trimming took 1 base from V and 1 from J; bases not matched to a gene: 14. There are 21 residues in the CDR3. The germline V gene encodes CDR1 LGHDT and CDR2 YNNKEL (reference sequence).